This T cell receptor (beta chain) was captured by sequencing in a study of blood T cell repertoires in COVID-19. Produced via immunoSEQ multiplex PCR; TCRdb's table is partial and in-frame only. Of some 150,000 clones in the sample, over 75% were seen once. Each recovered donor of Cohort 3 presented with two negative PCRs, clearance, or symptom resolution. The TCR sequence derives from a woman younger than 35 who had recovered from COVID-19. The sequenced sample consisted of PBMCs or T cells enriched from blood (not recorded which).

CDR3 coding DNA: TGTGCCAGCAGCCCGACGACAGGGACGTATGGCTACACCTTC. Translated, it gives CASSPTTGTYGYTF. This sequence joins TRBV7-2 and TRBJ1-2; 7 bases line up with TRBD1. The germline V gene encodes CDR1 SGHTA and CDR2 FQGNSA. The CDR3 totals 14 residues. V lost 5 bases to trimming and J lost 5 bases; unmatched junction nucleotides: 8. The whole variable domain, remainder taken from reference TRBV7-2 and TRBJ1-2, is GAGVSQSPSNKVTEKGKDVELRCDPISGHTALYWYRQSLGQGLEFLIYFQGNSAPDKSGLPSDRFSAERTGGSVSTLTIQRTQQEDSAVYLCASSPTTGTYGYTFGSGTRLTVV.